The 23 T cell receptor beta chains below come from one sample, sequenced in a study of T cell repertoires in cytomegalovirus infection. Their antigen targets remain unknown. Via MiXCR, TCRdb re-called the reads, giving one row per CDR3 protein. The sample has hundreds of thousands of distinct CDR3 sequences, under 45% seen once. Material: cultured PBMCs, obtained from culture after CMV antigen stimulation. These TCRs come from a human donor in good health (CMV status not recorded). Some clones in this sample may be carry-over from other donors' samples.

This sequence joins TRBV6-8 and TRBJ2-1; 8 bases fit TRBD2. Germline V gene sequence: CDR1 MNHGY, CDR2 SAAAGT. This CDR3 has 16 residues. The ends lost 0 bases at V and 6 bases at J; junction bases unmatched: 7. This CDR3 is CASSYSPSGTSNEQFF. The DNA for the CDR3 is TGTGCCAGCAGTTACTCACCCTCCGGGACTAGCAATGAGCAGTTCTTC.

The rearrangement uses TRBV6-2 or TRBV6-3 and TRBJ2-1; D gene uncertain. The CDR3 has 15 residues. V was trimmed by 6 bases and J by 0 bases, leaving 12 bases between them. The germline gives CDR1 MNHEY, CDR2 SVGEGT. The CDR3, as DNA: TGTGCCAGCAGCAGGACGCCTAGCTCCTACAATGAGCAGTTCTTC. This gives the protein CASSRTPSSYNEQFF.

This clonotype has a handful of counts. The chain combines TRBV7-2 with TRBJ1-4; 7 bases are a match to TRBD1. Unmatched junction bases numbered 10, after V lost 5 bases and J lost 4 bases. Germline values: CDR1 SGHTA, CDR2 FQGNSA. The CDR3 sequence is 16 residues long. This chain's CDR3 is CASSHFSGTVNEKLFF. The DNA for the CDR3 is TGTGCCAGCAGCCACTTCTCCGGGACAGTTAATGAAAAACTGTTTTTT. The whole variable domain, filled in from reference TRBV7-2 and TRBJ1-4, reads GAGVSQSPSNKVTEKGKDVELRCDPISGHTALYWYRQSLGQGLEFLIYFQGNSAPDKSGLPSDRFSAERTGGSVSTLTIQRTQQEDSAVYLCASSHFSGTVNEKLFFGSGTQLSVL.

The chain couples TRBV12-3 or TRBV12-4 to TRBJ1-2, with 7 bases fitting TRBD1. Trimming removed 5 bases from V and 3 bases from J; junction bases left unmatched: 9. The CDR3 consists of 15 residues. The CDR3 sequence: CASSPGQLLDYGYTF. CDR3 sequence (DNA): TGTGCCAGCAGTCCGGGACAGCTTTTAGACTATGGCTACACCTTC.

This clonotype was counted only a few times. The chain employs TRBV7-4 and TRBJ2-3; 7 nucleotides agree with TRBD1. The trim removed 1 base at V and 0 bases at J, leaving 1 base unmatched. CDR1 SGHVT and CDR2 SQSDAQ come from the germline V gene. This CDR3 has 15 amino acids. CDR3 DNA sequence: TGTGCCAGCAGCTTAGGGGACAGCAGCACAGATACGCAGTATTTT. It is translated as CASSLGDSSTDTQYF. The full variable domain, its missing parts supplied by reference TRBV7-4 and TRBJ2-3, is GAGVSQSPRYKVAKRGRDVALRCDSISGHVTLYWYRQTLGQGSEVLTYSQSDAQRDKSGRPSGRFSAERPERSVSTLKIQRTEQGDSAVYLCASSLGDSSTDTQYFGPGTRLTVL.

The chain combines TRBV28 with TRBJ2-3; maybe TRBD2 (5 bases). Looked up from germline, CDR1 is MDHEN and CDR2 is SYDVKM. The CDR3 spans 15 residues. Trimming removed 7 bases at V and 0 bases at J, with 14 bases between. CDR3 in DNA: TGTGCCAGCAAAAGTGGAGGCCTTAGCACAGATACGCAGTATTTT. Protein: CASKSGGLSTDTQYF.

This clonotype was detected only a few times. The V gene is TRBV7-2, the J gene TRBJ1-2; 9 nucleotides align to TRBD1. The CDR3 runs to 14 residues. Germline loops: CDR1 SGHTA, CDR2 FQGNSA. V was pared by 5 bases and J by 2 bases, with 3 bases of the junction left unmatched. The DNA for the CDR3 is TGTGCCAGCAGCGGGACAGGGCACAACTATGGCTACACCTTC. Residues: CASSGTGHNYGYTF.

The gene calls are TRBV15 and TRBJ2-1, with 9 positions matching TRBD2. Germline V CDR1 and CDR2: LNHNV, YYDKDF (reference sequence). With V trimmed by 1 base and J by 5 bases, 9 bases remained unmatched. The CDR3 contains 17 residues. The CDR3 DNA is TGTGCCACCAGCAGAGCGGGTAGCGGGGGCCAAAACAATGAGCAGTTCTTC. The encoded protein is CATSRAGSGGQNNEQFF.

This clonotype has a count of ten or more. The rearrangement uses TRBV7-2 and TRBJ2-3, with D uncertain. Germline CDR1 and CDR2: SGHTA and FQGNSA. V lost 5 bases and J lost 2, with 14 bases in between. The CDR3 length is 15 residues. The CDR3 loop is CASSEVVAFTDTQYF. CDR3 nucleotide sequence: TGTGCCAGCAGCGAAGTCGTTGCCTTCACAGATACGCAGTATTTT.

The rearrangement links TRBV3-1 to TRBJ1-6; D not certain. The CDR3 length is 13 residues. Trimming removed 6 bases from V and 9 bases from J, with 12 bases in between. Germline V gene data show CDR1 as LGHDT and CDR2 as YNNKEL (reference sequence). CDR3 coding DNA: TGTGCCAGCAGTCCCGCCATGAGTTCACCCCTCCACTTT. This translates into CASSPAMSSPLHF.

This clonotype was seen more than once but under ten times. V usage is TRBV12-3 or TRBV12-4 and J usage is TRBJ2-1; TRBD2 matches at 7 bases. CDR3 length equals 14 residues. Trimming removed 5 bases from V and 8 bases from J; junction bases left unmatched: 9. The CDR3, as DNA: TGTGCCAGCAGTATCGGGGGGAGTCTCGATGAGCAGTTCTTC. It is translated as CASSIGGSLDEQFF.

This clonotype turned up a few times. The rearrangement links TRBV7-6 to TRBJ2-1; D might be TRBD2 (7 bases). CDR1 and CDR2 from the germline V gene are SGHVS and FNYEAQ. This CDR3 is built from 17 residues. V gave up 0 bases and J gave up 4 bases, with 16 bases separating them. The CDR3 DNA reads TGTGCCAGCAGCTTAGCGAGGGGGGAGGGGTCTTACAATGAGCAGTTCTTC. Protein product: CASSLARGEGSYNEQFF.

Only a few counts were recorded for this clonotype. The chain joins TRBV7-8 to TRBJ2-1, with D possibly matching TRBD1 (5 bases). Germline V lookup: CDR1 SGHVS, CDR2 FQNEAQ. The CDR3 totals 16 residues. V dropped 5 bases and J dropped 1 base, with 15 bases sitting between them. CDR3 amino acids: CASSPARVNSYNEQFF. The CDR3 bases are TGTGCCAGCAGCCCAGCCAGGGTAAATTCCTACAATGAGCAGTTCTTC.

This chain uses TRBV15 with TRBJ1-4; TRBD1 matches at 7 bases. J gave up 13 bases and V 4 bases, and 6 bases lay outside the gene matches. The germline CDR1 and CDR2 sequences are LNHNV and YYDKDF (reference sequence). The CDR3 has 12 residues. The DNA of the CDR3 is TGTGCCACCAGCACCAACAGGGGAGGACTGTTTTTT. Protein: CATSTNRGGLFF.

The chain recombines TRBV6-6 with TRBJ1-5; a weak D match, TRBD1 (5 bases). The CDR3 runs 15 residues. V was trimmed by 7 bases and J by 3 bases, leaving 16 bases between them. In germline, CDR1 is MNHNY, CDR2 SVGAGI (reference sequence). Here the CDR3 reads CASILREGFNQPQHF. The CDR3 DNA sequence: TGTGCCAGCATCCTCCGTGAGGGGTTCAATCAGCCCCAGCATTTT.

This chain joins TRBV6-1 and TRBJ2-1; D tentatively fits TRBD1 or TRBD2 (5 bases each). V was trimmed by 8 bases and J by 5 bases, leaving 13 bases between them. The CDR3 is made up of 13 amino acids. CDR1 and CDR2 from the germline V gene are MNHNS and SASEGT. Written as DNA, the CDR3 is TGTGCCAGCCGGACCGGGGCCCACAATGAGCAGTTCTTC. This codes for CASRTGAHNEQFF.

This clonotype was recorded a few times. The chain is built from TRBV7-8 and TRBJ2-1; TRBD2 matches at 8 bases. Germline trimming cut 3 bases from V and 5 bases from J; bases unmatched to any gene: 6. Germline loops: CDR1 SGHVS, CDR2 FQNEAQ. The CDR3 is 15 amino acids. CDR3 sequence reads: CASSFIGRGDNEQFF. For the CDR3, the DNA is TGTGCCAGCAGCTTCATCGGGAGGGGAGACAATGAGCAGTTCTTC.

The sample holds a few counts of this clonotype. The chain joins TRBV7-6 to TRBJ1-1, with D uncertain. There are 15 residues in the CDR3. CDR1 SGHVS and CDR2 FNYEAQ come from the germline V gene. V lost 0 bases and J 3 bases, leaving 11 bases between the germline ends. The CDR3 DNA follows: TGTGCCAGCAGCTTAGCCCAACAGACCTACACTGAAGCTTTCTTT. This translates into CASSLAQQTYTEAFF.

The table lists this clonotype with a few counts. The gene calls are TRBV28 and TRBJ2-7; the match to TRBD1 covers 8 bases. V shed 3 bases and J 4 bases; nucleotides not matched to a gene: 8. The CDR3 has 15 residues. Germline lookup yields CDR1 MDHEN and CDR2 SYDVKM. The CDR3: CASSFSRGRWYEQYF. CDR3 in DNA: TGTGCCAGCAGTTTTAGCAGGGGGCGCTGGTACGAGCAGTACTTC.

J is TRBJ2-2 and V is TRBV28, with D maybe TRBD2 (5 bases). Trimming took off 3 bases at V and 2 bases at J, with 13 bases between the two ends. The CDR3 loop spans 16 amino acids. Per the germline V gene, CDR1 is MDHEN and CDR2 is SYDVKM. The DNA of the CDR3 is TGTGCCAGCAGTTTTTACCCGGGATCCAACACCGGGGAGCTGTTTTTT. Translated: CASSFYPGSNTGELFF.

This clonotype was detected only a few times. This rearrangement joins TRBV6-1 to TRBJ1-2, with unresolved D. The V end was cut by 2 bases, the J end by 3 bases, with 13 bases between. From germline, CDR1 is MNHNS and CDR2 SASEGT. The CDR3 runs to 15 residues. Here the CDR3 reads CASSEWAGQDYGYTF. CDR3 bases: TGTGCCAGCAGTGAATGGGCCGGGCAGGACTATGGCTACACCTTC.

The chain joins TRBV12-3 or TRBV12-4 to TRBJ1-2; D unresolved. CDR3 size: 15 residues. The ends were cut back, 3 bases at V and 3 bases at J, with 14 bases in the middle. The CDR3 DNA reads TGTGCCAGCAGTTTTAGGAGGCGCCCCGACTATGGCTACACCTTC. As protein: CASSFRRRPDYGYTF.

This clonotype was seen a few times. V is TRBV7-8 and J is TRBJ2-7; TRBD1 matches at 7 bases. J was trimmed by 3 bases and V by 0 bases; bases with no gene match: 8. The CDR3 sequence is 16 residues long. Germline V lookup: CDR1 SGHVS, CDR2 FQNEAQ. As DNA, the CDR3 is TGTGCCAGCAGCTTAGCGATCAGGACAGGTGACTACGAGCAGTACTTC. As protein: CASSLAIRTGDYEQYF.